This TCR beta chain originates from a study of blood T cell repertoires in COVID-19. On the study more broadly: COVID-19 samples from acute and convalescent phases originated in the United States, Italy and Spain. PBMCs, B-cell-depleted T cells, or T cells provided the cDNA or gDNA that made up the material.

During active infection, Seattle patients enrolled and were then monitored through disease. Looked up from germline, CDR1 is MNHEY and CDR2 is SVGEGT. The CDR3 totals 16 residues. V gave up 4 bases and J gave up 2 bases; unmatched junction bases: 7. Original data processing: Estimation of nucleated cell counts relied on the amplification of reference gene primers. Some clones are missing from TCRdb's copy, which holds only in-frame ones; the method was immunoSEQ multiplex PCR. The V and J calls and clone size come from that table; D and trimming were worked out from the DNA. The table records around 310,000 clones, about 90% of them present only once.

V and J are TRBV6-2 or TRBV6-3 and TRBJ1-5; 8 bases align to TRBD1. The sequenced material came from peripheral blood. The clonotype was recovered from a woman aged 40 to 55 with COVID-19, enrolled during active disease. The CDR3 here is CASSLQGGEGNQPQHF. CDR3 nucleotide sequence: TGTGCCAGCAGTTTACAGGGGGGCGAGGGCAATCAGCCCCAGCATTTT.